The 25 T cell receptor beta chains below were found in one sample sequenced in a study of T cells in Graves' hyperthyroidism and ophthalmopathy. Regions amplified from RNA transcripts were the TCR beta CDR3 regions. The HTBI set primed first-round TCR CDR3 RT-PCR. TCRdb itself ran the multiplex PCR reads through MiXCR, one entry per CDR3 protein. The sample lists about 520,000 distinct CDR3 sequences, about 24% seen once, with approximately 10% in the top ten. The specimen was blood. Receptor source: a woman between 25 and 40 years old with Graves' ophthalmopathy.

The sample holds many counts of this clonotype. The chain employs TRBV5-1 and TRBJ2-7; TRBD1 is a possible D gene (5 bases). This CDR3 region has 14 residues. V shed 4 bases and J shed 5 bases, with 16 bases lying between them. Germline values: CDR1 SGHRS, CDR2 YFSETQ. CDR3 protein: CASSLRQGLNEQYF. The CDR3, as DNA: TGCGCCAGCAGCCTTCGCCAGGGCCTGAACGAGCAGTACTTC.

The chain has TRBV10-2 and TRBJ1-5, with 7 bases matching TRBD1. The germline gives CDR1 WSHSY, CDR2 SAAADI. Trimming removed 3 bases from V and 6 bases from J; junction bases left unmatched: 5. The CDR3 is 14 residues long. CDR3 residues: CASSDEGAGQPQHF. The CDR3 region has the DNA TGCGCCAGCAGTGATGAGGGGGCTGGTCAGCCCCAGCATTTT.

V is TRBV19 and J is TRBJ2-4; D tentatively fits TRBD1 or TRBD2 (5 bases each). The CDR3 length is 13 residues. V was shortened by 6 bases and J by 9 bases, with 15 bases between the two germline ends. In germline, CDR1 is LNHDA, CDR2 SQIVND (reference sequence). The CDR3 protein is CASSQGTVSIQYF. The CDR3, as DNA: TGTGCCAGTAGCCAAGGGACCGTTAGCATTCAGTACTTC. The full variable domain, in which reference TRBV19 and TRBJ2-4 provide the parts outside the CDR3, is DGGITQSPKYLFRKEGQNVTLSCEQNLNHDAMYWYRQDPGQGLRLIYYSQIVNDFQKGDIAEGYSVSREKKESFPLTVTSAQKNPTAFYLCASSQGTVSIQYFGAGTRLSVL.

This clonotype was counted at least ten times. The gene calls are TRBV3-1 and TRBJ1-1, with 7 bases lining up with TRBD1. CDR3 length equals 15 residues. CDR1 and CDR2 from the germline V gene are LGHDT and YNNKEL (reference sequence). J gave up 5 bases and V 4 bases, and 10 bases lay outside the gene matches. The CDR3 DNA reads TGTGCCAGCAGCCCGATTGACAGGGTGGGGACTGAAGCTTTCTTT. Protein product: CASSPIDRVGTEAFF.

The sample holds a few counts of this clonotype. The rearrangement uses TRBV4-1 and TRBJ2-7; D could derive from TRBD1 or TRBD2 (5 bases each). This CDR3 spans 16 amino acids. V lost 3 bases to trimming and J lost 5 bases, with 20 bases between them. Germline assignment: CDR1 MGHRA and CDR2 YSYEKL. In nucleotides, the CDR3 is TGCGCCAGCAGCCAGACCCGTTACGGGGCGAGGAACGAGCAGTACTTC. It codes for CASSQTRYGARNEQYF.

Of note for this clonotype: A junction boundary mismatches the germline segment, possibly from a read error. The V and J genes are TRBV6-1 and TRBJ2-7, with D unresolved. The CDR3 sequence is 11 residues long. Germline assignment: CDR1 MNHNS and CDR2 SASEGT. The CDR3 DNA reads as TGTGCCAGCAGTGAGTTAGTTATTGTAAACTTC. Its translation: CASSELVIVNF.

This clonotype was recorded at least ten times. The V call is TRBV6-4, the J call TRBJ1-2, with D unclear. The CDR3 spans 13 residues. V shed 4 bases and J shed 6 bases, with 12 bases lying between them. CDR1 and CDR2 from the germline V gene are MRHNA and SNTAGT. The CDR3 region is CASSGPLENGYTF. As DNA, the CDR3 is TGTGCCAGCAGTGGCCCTCTGGAAAATGGCTACACCTTC.

Many counts were recorded for this clonotype. V is TRBV7-6 and J is TRBJ1-1, with 8 bases that match TRBD1. Trimming removed 1 base from V and 4 bases from J; junction bases left unmatched: 11. CDR3 length: 17 amino acids. Per germline, CDR1 SGHVS and CDR2 FNYEAQ. As DNA, the CDR3 is TGTGCCAGCAGCTTAGGGGGCGGGACAGGAACTCTCACTGAAGCTTTCTTT. Protein: CASSLGGGTGTLTEAFF.

The chain carries TRBV11-1 and TRBJ2-2, with D perhaps TRBD1 (5 bases). The CDR3 spans 16 residues. The germline V gene encodes CDR1 SGHAT and CDR2 FQDESV (reference sequence). Trimming left V 5 bases short and J 7 bases short, with 20 bases between. Written as DNA, the CDR3 is TGTGCCAGCAGCCCGCGTTGGCAGGGAAGAGGCGGGGAGCTGTTTTTT. This gives the protein CASSPRWQGRGGELFF.

This clonotype was counted at least ten times. This sequence joins TRBV12-3 or TRBV12-4 and TRBJ1-5; 10 nucleotides align to TRBD1. The V and J ends lost 4 bases and 5 bases, in that order; junction bases with no gene match: 5. This CDR3 region has 15 residues. The DNA for the CDR3 is TGTGCCAGCAGTTCCCAGACAGGGGGCTATCAGCCCCAGCATTTT. Translated: CASSSQTGGYQPQHF.

This clonotype has ten or more counts. The chain has TRBV6-5 and TRBJ1-1; D possibly corresponds to TRBD1 (5 bases). This CDR3 is built from 13 residues. Trimming pared 6 bases from V and 5 bases from J, leaving 13 bases between. Germline V gene lookup returns CDR1 MNHEY and CDR2 SVGAGI. The CDR3 DNA sequence: TGTGCCAGCAGGTGGGACTTAGGGACTGAAGCTTTCTTT. Protein product: CASRWDLGTEAFF.

This clonotype was observed a few times. The chain is built from TRBV27 and TRBJ2-7, with 9 nucleotides matching TRBD1. Germline V CDR1 and CDR2: MNHEY, SMNVEV (reference sequence). V shed 5 bases and J 7 bases; nucleotides not matched to a gene: 9. The CDR3 loop spans 14 amino acids. CDR3: CASSPRQGDSEQYF. CDR3 nucleotide sequence: TGTGCCAGCAGTCCAAGACAGGGGGACAGTGAGCAGTACTTC.

The table lists this clonotype with many counts. The chain has TRBV6-5 and TRBJ1-2; possible D gene TRBD1, 6 bases. Trimming removed 10 bases from V and 2 bases from J, with 11 bases in between. The length of the CDR3 is 12 residues. The germline CDR1 and CDR2 sequences are MNHEY and SVGAGI. Here the CDR3 DNA reads TGTGCCACCCAAGGACAGAACTATGGCTACACCTTC. It encodes CATQGQNYGYTF.

This rearrangement joins TRBV4-1 to TRBJ2-5; 7 bases map to TRBD2. CDR1 and CDR2 (germline): MGHRA, YSYEKL. The length of the CDR3 is 17 residues. The J segment lost 2 bases and the V segment lost 1 base, leaving 10 bases of the junction unmatched. CDR3 DNA: TGCGCCAGCAGCCAAGGAGATCTAGCGGTCCATCAAGAGACCCAGTACTTC. It yields the protein CASSQGDLAVHQETQYF.

The chain couples TRBV29-1 to TRBJ1-2; possibly TRBD1 for D (6 bases). Trimming took 7 bases from V and 1 from J, leaving 10 bases between them. Germline lookup yields CDR1 SQVTM and CDR2 ANQGSEA. This CDR3 has 12 residues. The CDR3 nucleotides read TGCAGCGGGGGAGGGGGTAACTATGGCTACACCTTC. Translating gives CSGGGGNYGYTF.

The V gene is TRBV9, the J gene TRBJ2-7; D possibly corresponds to TRBD1 (6 bases). Germline loops: CDR1 SGDLS, CDR2 YYNGEE. V was pared by 3 bases and J by 3 bases, with 31 bases between. The CDR3 has 20 residues. The CDR3 loop is CASSAVRVGGPSQRYYEQYF. The CDR3, as DNA: TGTGCCAGCAGCGCCGTGAGGGTTGGGGGCCCCTCTCAACGATACTACGAGCAGTACTTC.

This chain connects TRBV4-1 to TRBJ1-1; no clear D. CDR1 and CDR2 (germline): MGHRA, YSYEKL. There are 15 residues in the CDR3. The germline V and J ends were trimmed by 0 bases and 1 base, with 9 bases remaining between them. CDR3 nucleotides: TGCGCCAGCAGCCAAGAAACCCCGCAGAACACTGAAGCTTTCTTT. As protein: CASSQETPQNTEAFF.

This clonotype was seen only a few times. The chain has TRBV20-1 and TRBJ1-6; TRBD1 might be the D (5 bases). CDR3 length: 13 residues. Deletions cut 0 bases from V and 9 bases from J, with 9 bases between. Germline lookup yields CDR1 DFQATT and CDR2 SNEGSKA (reference sequence). The CDR3 DNA reads as TGCAGTGCTAGAGATCGGGGCGGTTCACCCCTCCACTTT. Residues: CSARDRGGSPLHF.

This clonotype came up many times. The chain uses TRBV20-1 and TRBJ2-7; 14 nucleotides match TRBD2. The CDR3 loop spans 15 amino acids. CDR1 and CDR2 from the germline V gene are DFQATT and SNEGSKA (reference sequence). J gave up 2 bases and V 6 bases, and 6 bases lay outside the gene matches. The CDR3 DNA reads as TGCAGTGCAGAGGGGACTAGCGGGGGAGCCTACGAGCAGTACTTC. Protein sequence: CSAEGTSGGAYEQYF.

This clonotype has more than one count but fewer than ten. The genes are TRBV20-1 and TRBJ2-2; no firm D call. Germline V CDR1 and CDR2: DFQATT, SNEGSKA (reference sequence). The CDR3 extends over 13 amino acids. V lost 0 bases to trimming and J lost 5 bases, with 7 bases between them. CDR3 sequence: CSARDPKTGELFF. DNA of the CDR3: TGCAGTGCTAGAGATCCCAAAACCGGGGAGCTGTTTTTT.

This chain links TRBV20-1 with TRBJ1-2; 8 bases fit TRBD1. Germline assignment: CDR1 DFQATT and CDR2 SNEGSKA (reference sequence). V lost 0 bases, J lost 8 bases, and 5 bases stayed unmatched. The CDR3 is 13 amino acids. CDR3 DNA: TGCAGTGCTAGAGAGGACAGGGTCGAGGGCTACACCTTC. Protein: CSAREDRVEGYTF.

V and J are TRBV6-5 and TRBJ2-7; 7 bases map to TRBD2. The CDR3 totals 16 residues. The V segment lost 2 bases and the J segment 2 bases; nucleotides outside the gene matches: 9. From germline, CDR1 is MNHEY and CDR2 SVGAGI. DNA of the CDR3: TGTGCCAGCAGTTACGGGGCGGGGGATAGTCCCTACGAGCAGTACTTC. This codes for CASSYGAGDSPYEQYF.

The table lists this clonotype with many counts. The chain uses TRBV4-1 and TRBJ1-2; TRBD1 matches at 12 bases. This CDR3 has 18 amino acids. The junction had 9 bases not matched to a gene; V was cut back by 0 bases and J by 4 bases. CDR1 is MGHRA and CDR2 is YSYEKL in the germline V gene. The DNA of the CDR3 is TGCGCCAGCAGCCAAGAAGGGACAGGGGGCCTCGTTGGCTATGGCTACACCTTC. This sequence encodes CASSQEGTGGLVGYGYTF.

This clonotype has a count of ten or more. The chain employs TRBV11-2 and TRBJ1-6; 7 bases are shared with TRBD1. The germline V gene has CDR1 SGHAT and CDR2 FQNNGV. The CDR3 has 19 amino acids. J gave up 9 bases and V 5 bases, and 22 bases lay outside the gene matches. CDR3 nucleotide sequence: TGTGCCAGCAGCCCTAATACCCTACTTATCCAGGGGGGTAGTTCACCCCTCCACTTT. Residues: CASSPNTLLIQGGSSPLHF. The whole variable domain, remainder taken from reference TRBV11-2 and TRBJ1-6, is EAGVAQSPRYKIIEKRQSVAFWCNPISGHATLYWYQQILGQGPKLLIQFQNNGVVDDSQLPKDRFSAERLKGVDSTLKIQPAKLEDSAVYLCASSPNTLLIQGGSSPLHFGNGTRLTVT.

This clonotype was detected ten times or more. CDR3 sequence reads: CASSQALSYTF. Here the CDR3 DNA reads TGTGCCAGCAGCCAGGCCTTGAGCTACACCTTC. This sequence joins TRBV7-9 and TRBJ1-2; the D is unclear. This CDR3 region has 11 residues. V lost 5 bases to trimming and J lost 9 bases, with 10 bases between them. Germline loops: CDR1 SEHNR, CDR2 FQNEAQ (reference sequence).